This T cell receptor beta chain was captured by sequencing in a study of T-cell reconstitution after alpha-beta-depleted transplantation in children. Study-wide results and caveats: Reported findings indicate that, about two months after transplant, alpha-beta T cells came from several hundred expanded clones, which were derived from non-depleted graft cells. Newly produced T cells mostly accounted for T-cell counts and diversity one year post-transplant. The study traced high day-60 TCRbeta diversity in some patients to surviving recipient T cells and thymic progenitors.

This clonotype has only a few counts. Its antigen is as yet unknown. The V segment lost 1 base and the J segment 0 bases; nucleotides outside the gene matches: 4. The CDR3 has 16 residues. Germline CDR1 LGHDT, CDR2 YNNKEL (reference sequence). A TCRbeta library incorporating unique molecular identifiers was prepared. TCRdb re-analysed the PCR reads in MiXCR, keeping a single row per CDR3 protein. The sample lists hundreds of thousands of distinct CDR3 sequences, about 15% occurring once. Sample: PBMCs, mostly from graft donor cells, taken 360 days after TCRalphabeta/CD19-depleted stem cell transplant. The TCR comes from a male patient aged 2-15 years who had a stem cell transplant for acute lymphoblastic leukemia, so the T cells may come from the graft donor. The V call is TRBV3-1, the J call TRBJ2-3; 7 nucleotides agree with TRBD2. The CDR3 nucleotides are TGTGCCAGCAGCCAAGTCCAAGCGGGGAGCACAGATACGCAGTATTTT. Its protein is CASSQVQAGSTDTQYF.